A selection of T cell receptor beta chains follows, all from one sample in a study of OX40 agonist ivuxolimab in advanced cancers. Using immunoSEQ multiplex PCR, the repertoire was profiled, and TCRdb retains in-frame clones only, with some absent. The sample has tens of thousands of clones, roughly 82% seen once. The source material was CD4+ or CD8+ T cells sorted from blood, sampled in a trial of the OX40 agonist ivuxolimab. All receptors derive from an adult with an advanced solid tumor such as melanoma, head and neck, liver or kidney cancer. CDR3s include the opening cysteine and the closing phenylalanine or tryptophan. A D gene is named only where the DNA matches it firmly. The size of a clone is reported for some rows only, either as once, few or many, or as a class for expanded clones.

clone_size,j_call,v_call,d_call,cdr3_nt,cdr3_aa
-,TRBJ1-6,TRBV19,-,TGTGCCAGTCGGGACACTTATAATTCACCCCTCCACTTT,CASRDTYNSPLHF
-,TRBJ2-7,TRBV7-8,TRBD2,TGTGCCAGCAGCAAATCTAGCGGGAGCTCCTACGAGCAGTACTTC,CASSKSSGSSYEQYF
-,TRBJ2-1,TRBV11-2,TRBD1,TGTGCCAGCAGCGCCGGGACAGGGGACGAGCAGTTCTTC,CASSAGTGDEQFF
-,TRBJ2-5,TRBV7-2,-,TGTGCCAGCAGCTCCGGGTCCCCTCCGGAGACCCAGTACTTC,CASSSGSPPETQYF
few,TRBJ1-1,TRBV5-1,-,TGCGCCAGCAGCTGGGTCGGACAGGAAGCTTTCTTT,CASSWVGQEAFF
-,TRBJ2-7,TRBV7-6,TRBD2,TGTGCCAGCAGCCGAAAAGCGGGAGACGAGCAGTACTTC,CASSRKAGDEQYF
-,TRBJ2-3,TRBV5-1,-,TGCGCCAGCAGCCCTGGACAGACCAGCACAGATACGCAGTATTTT,CASSPGQTSTDTQYF
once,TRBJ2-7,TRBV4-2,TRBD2,TGTGCCAGCAGCCAAGAACCGGGACTAGCGGGAGAGGTTAGGGCTTACGAGCAGTACTTC,CASSQEPGLAGEVRAYEQYF
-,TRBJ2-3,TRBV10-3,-,TGTGCCATCGGGAAGGGGGGGGCACGAGATACGCAGTATTTT,CAIGKGGARDTQYF
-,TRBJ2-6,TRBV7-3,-,TGTGCCAGCAGCGGGTGTAGAGACGCTACAAAGTCGGGCCAACGCCTGACTTTC,CASSGCRDATKSGQRLTF
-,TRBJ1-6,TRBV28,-,TGTGCCAGCAGTCTGGCCCGGGGAGTCGGGTCACCCCTCCACTTT,CASSLARGVGSPLHF
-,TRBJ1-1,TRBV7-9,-,TGTGCCAGCAGCTCCACAGGGCGGGGGACTGAAGCTTTCTTT,CASSSTGRGTEAFF
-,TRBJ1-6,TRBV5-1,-,TGCGCCAGCAGTCAAAAGGGGCAGGGTGGTTCACCCCTCCACTTT,CASSQKGQGGSPLHF
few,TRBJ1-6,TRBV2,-,TGTGCCAGCAGTTGGGGCGGGGATAATTCACCCCTCCACTTT,CASSWGGDNSPLHF
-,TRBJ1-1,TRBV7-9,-,TGTGCCAGCAGCGGGCTCCGGGAAACTGAAGCTTTCTTT,CASSGLRETEAFF
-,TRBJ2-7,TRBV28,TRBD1,TGTGCCAGCAGTCCTCGGACAGGTGCCGTGTCCGAGCAGTACTTC,CASSPRTGAVSEQYF
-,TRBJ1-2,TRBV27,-,TGTGCCAGCAGTATTCCGGGGGGCTATGGCTACACCTTC,CASSIPGGYGYTF
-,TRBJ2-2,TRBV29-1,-,TGCAGCGTATCGGACCGGGCCGGGGAGCTGTTTTTT,CSVSDRAGELFF
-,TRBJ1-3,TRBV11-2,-,TGTGCCAGCAGCCAAACCTCCAGACAAGGCCGAAACACCATATATTTT,CASSQTSRQGRNTIYF
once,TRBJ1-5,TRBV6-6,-,TGTGCCAGCAGTTCCCCCGGGGGCCTAGGGCCCCAGCATTTT,CASSSPGGLGPQHF
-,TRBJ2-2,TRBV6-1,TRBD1,TGTGCCAGCAGTGTGACAGGGGACACCGGGGAGCTGTTTTTT,CASSVTGDTGELFF
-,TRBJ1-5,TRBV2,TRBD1,TGTGCCAGCAGTAGATCCGGGACAGGGGGCCGTCAGCCCCAGCATTTT,CASSRSGTGGRQPQHF